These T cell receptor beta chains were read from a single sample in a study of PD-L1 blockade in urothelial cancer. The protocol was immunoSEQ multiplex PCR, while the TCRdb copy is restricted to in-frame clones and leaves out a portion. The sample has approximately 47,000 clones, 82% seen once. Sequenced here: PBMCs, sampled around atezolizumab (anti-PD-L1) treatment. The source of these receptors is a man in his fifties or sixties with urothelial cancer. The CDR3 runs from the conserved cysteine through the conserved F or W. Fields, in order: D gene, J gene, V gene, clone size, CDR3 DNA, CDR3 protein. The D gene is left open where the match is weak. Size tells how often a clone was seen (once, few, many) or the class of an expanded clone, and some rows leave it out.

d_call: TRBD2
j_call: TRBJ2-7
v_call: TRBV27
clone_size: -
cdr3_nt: TGTGCCAGCAGTTTTCACGGGGGGTACGAGCAGTACTTC
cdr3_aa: CASSFHGGYEQYF

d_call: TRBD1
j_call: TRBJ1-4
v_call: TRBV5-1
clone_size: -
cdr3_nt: TGCGCCAGCAGCTTGGACCCGGGACAGGGGGCAAAACTGTTTTTT
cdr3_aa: CASSLDPGQGAKLFF

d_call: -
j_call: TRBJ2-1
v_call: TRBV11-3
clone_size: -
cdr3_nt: TGTGCCAGCAGCTCCAGGGGTTTTATCAATGAGCAGTTCTTC
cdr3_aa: CASSSRGFINEQFF

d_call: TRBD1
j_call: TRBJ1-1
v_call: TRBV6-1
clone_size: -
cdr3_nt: TGTGCCAGCAGGGGACAGGGATCAATGAACACTGAAGCTTTCTTT
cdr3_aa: CASRGQGSMNTEAFF

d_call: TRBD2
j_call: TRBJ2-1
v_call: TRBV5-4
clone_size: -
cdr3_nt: TGTGCCAGCAGCTTCGGGACTAGCGGATCCAATGAGCAGTTCTTC
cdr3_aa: CASSFGTSGSNEQFF

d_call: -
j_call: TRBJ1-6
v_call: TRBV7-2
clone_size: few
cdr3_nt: TGTGCCAGCAGCTTATTGGGACTGAATAATTCACCCCTCCACTTT
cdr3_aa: CASSLLGLNNSPLHF

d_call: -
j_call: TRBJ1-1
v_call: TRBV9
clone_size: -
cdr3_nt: TGTGCCAGCAGCGTATCGAGGGCTAACACTGAAGCTTTCTTT
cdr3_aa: CASSVSRANTEAFF

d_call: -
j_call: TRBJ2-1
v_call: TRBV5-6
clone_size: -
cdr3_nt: TGTGCCAGCAGCAGAAGACAGCCGAGCTCCTACAATGAGCAGTTCTTC
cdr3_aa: CASSRRQPSSYNEQFF

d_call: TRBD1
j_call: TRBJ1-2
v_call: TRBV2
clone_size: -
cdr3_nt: TGTGCCAGCCGAAAGGGACAGGGTTACGGGTATGGCTACACCTTC
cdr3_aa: CASRKGQGYGYGYTF

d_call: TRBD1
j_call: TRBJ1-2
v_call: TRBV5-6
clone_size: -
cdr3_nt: TGTGCCAGCAGCTCCCTCGGGACAGGGGTGTATCATGGCTACACCTTC
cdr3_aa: CASSSLGTGVYHGYTF

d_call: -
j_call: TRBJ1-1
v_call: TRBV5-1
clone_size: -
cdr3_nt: TGCGCCAGCAGCTTGGGATCGGGGAACACTGAAGCTTTCTTT
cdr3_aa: CASSLGSGNTEAFF

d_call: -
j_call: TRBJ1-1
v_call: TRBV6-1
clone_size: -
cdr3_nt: TGTGCCAGCAGTGTGGGTCCGTCGGCGGGAACTGAAGCTTTCTTT
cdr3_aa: CASSVGPSAGTEAFF

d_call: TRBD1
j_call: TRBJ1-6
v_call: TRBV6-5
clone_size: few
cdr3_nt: TGTGCCAGCAGTTACCTACAGGGGGTGGATTCACCCCTCCACTTT
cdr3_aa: CASSYLQGVDSPLHF

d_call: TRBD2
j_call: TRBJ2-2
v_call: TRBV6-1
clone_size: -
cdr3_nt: TGTGCCGTACTAGCGGGCACGAACACCGGGGAGCTGTTTTTT
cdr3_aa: CAVLAGTNTGELFF

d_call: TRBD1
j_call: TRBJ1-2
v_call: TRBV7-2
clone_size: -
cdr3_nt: TGTGCCAGCAGCCCAGGACAGGGGGCAAGCTATGGCTACACCTTC
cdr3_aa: CASSPGQGASYGYTF

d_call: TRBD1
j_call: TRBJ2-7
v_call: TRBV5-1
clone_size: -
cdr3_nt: TGCGCCAGCAGCTCCGGGACAGGGCACGAGCAGTACTTC
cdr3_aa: CASSSGTGHEQYF

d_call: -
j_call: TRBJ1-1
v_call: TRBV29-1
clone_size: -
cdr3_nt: TGCAGCGTTGCCCTGGGCCGTGAAGGAGCTTTCTTT
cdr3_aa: CSVALGREGAFF

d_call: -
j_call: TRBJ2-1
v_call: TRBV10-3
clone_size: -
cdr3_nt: TGTGCCATCAGTAGGAGGGCCAGTAGCTACAATGAGCAGTTCTTC
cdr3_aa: CAISRRASSYNEQFF

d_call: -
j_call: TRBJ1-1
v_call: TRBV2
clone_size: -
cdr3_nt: TGTGCCGGATACCGACAAACGAACACTGAAGCTTTCTTT
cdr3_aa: CAGYRQTNTEAFF

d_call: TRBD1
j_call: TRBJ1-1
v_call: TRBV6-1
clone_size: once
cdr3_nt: TGTGCCAGCAGGTGGGGAGGGACAGGGGGCGATCCTTTCTTT
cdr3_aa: CASRWGGTGGDPFF

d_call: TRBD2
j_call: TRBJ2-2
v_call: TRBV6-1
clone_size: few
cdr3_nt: TGTGCCAGCAGTGAACTAGCGGGAGCCACCGGGGAGCTGTTTTTT
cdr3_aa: CASSELAGATGELFF

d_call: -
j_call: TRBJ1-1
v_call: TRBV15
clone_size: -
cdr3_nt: TGTGCCACCAGCAGAGATACCTGGGACTTAGGTATCGGTTTCTTT
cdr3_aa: CATSRDTWDLGIGFF

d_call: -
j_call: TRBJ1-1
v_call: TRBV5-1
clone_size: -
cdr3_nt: TGCGCCACCGGCCTCGGACAGCCTGGGGACCGGGTTTTCTTT
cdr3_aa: CATGLGQPGDRVFF

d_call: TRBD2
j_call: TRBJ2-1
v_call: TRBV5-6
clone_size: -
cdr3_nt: TGTGCCAGCAGCTCCCCGGGACTAGCGGCTGAGCAGTTCTTC
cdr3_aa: CASSSPGLAAEQFF

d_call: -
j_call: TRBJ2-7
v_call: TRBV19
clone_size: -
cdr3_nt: TGTGCCAGTAGTCAACTAGGGAGGTCCTACGAGCAGTACTTC
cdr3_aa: CASSQLGRSYEQYF

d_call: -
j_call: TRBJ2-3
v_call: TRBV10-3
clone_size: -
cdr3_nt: TGTGCCATCGCTAGCAACCTCCCAGATACGCAGTATTTT
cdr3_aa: CAIASNLPDTQYF

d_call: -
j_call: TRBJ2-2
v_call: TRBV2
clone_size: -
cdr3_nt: TGTGCCAGCAGTCTGGACAGTAACACCGGGGAGCTGTTTTTT
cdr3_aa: CASSLDSNTGELFF

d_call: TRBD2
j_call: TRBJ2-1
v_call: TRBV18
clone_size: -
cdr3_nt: TGTGCCAGCTCACTCGTGCCGGGACTAGCGGGAGTGGGGGACTACAATGAGCAGTTCTTC
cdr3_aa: CASSLVPGLAGVGDYNEQFF

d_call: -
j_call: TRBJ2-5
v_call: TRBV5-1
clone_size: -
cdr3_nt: TGCGCCAGCAGCTACAGTGGAGAGACCCAGTACTTC
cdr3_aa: CASSYSGETQYF

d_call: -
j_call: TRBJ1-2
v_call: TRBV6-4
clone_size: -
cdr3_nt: TGTGCCACAGACTCGTGGGGGACTTATGGCTACACCTTC
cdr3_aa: CATDSWGTYGYTF

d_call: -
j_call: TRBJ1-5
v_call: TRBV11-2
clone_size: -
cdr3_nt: TGTGCCAGCAGCTTAGACTATAATCAGCCCCAGCATTTT
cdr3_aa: CASSLDYNQPQHF

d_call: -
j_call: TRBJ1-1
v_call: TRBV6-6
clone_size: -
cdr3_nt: TGTGCCAGCACCACGGGGGGCACGAGCACTGAAGCTTTCTTT
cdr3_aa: CASTTGGTSTEAFF

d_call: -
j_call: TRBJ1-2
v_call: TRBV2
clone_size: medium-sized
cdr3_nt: TGTGCCAGCAGTGGCACAGCTAACTATGGCTACACCTTC
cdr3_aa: CASSGTANYGYTF

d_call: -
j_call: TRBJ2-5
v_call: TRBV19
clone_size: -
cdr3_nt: TGTGCCAGTACGCGGGGTCCTGAAGAGACCCAGTACTTC
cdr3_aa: CASTRGPEETQYF

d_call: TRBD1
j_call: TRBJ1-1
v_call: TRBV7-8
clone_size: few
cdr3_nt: TGTGCCAGCAGCACGGACAGGGTGAACACTGAAGCTTTCTTT
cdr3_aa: CASSTDRVNTEAFF

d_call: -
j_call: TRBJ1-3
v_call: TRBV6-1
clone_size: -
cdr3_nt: TGTGCCAGCAGTGCGGAGGCTGGAAACACCATATATTTT
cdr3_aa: CASSAEAGNTIYF

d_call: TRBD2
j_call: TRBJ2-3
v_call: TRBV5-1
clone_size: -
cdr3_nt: TGCGCCAGCAGCGTCCAAGTTAGCGGGGGGGGCACAGATACGCAGTATTTT
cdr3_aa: CASSVQVSGGGTDTQYF

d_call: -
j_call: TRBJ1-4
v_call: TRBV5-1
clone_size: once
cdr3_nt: TGCGCCAGCAGCTTGGAACAGGGCGGTGAAAAACTGTTTTTT
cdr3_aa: CASSLEQGGEKLFF

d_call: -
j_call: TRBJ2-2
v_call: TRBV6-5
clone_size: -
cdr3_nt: TGTGCCAGCAGTTACTCAGTCAGGGCCACCGGGGAGCTGTTTTTT
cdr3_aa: CASSYSVRATGELFF

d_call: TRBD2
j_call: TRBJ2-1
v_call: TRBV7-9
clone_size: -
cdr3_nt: TGTGCCAGCAGCTTACTCGGGACTAGCGGGGGCAATGAGCAGTTCTTC
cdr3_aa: CASSLLGTSGGNEQFF

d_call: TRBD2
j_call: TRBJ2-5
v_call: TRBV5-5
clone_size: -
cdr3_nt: TGTGCCAGCAGCTTTGGCGGGAGGGCCGGGGAGACCCAGTACTTC
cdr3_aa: CASSFGGRAGETQYF

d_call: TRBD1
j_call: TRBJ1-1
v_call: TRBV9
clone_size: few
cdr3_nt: TGTGCCAGCAGCGTAGCTACAGGGGGCCAGGGGGAAGCTTTCTTT
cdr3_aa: CASSVATGGQGEAFF

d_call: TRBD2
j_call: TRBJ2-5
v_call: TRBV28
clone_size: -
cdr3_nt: TGTGCCAGCAGTACCAGACTAGCGGGGGACCAGAGGGGGGAGACCCAGTACTTC
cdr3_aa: CASSTRLAGDQRGETQYF

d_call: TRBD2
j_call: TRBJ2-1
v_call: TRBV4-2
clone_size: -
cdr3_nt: TGTGCCAGCAGCCAGGACCTCGGTCTAGCGGGGGGGCCGAGCTCCTACAATGAGCAGTTCTTC
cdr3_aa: CASSQDLGLAGGPSSYNEQFF

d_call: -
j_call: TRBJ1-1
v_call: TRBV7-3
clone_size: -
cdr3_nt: TGTGCCAGCAGCTTTAACCAAGTCAGTACAGGGCCGAACACTGAAGCTTTCTTT
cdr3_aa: CASSFNQVSTGPNTEAFF

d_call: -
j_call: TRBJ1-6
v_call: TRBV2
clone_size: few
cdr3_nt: TGTGCCAGCAGTGAAGCACGAACAGGTCATTCACCCCTCCACTTT
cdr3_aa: CASSEARTGHSPLHF

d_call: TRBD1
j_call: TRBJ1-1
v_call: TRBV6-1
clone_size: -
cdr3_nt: TGTGCCAGCAGTGAGACAGGGGCGAACACTGAAGCTTTCTTT
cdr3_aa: CASSETGANTEAFF

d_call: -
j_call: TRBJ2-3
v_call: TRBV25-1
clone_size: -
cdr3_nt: TGTGCCAGCAGTGAATACGCGGGGAATACAGATACGCAGTATTTT
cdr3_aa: CASSEYAGNTDTQYF

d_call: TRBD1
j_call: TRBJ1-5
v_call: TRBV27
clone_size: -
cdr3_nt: TGTGCCAGCAGCCGGGGGACAGCGAATCAGCCCCAGCATTTT
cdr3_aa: CASSRGTANQPQHF